The 7 T cell receptor beta chains below come from one sample, sequenced in a study of blood T cells in healthy people across ages. Combining a sample-barcoded 5' primer with a J-beta primer mix, a second PCR ran for about 7 to 11 cycles. TCRdb re-called the 5' RACE reads through MiXCR, storing one row per CDR3 protein. The sample comprises about 1.1 million distinct CDR3 sequences, more than 30% of which are singletons, and around 14% rests with the top ten. Sequencing used blood. The receptors were sampled from a man aged 18 to 35 in good health.

This clonotype was counted between two and nine times. The chain joins TRBV9 to TRBJ2-3, with D tentatively TRBD2 (6 bases). CDR3 length: 15 residues. Trimming removed 0 bases at V and 3 bases at J, with 11 bases between. CDR1 and CDR2 (germline): SGDLS, YYNGEE. CDR3 region: CASSVAAGRTDTQYF. As DNA, the CDR3 is TGTGCCAGCAGCGTAGCCGCAGGGAGGACAGATACGCAGTATTTT.

The chain carries TRBV12-3 or TRBV12-4 and TRBJ2-3, with D possibly matching TRBD1 (5 bases). The CDR3 loop spans 13 amino acids. V was pared by 5 bases and J by 6 bases, with 12 bases between. The CDR3 protein is CASSNPGRDTQYF. For the CDR3, the DNA is TGTGCCAGCAGTAATCCAGGGCGTGATACGCAGTATTTT.

This clonotype was found many times. The V and J genes are TRBV6-6 and TRBJ2-3; 10 nucleotides align to TRBD2. In germline, CDR1 is MNHNY, CDR2 SVGAGI (reference sequence). This CDR3 has 16 residues. Trimming at V came to 4 bases and at J to 1 base, leaving 5 bases not matched to a gene. The CDR3 region has the DNA TGTGCCAGCAGTTCCCAGCTAGCGGGGGGCACAGATACGCAGTATTTT. It is translated as CASSSQLAGGTDTQYF.

The chain carries TRBV6-5 and TRBJ1-5; no clear D. Germline CDR1 reads MNHEY; CDR2 reads SVGAGI. The CDR3 runs to 10 residues. V lost 10 bases and J lost 7, with 8 bases in between. CDR3 in amino acids: CAITGQPQHF. As DNA, the CDR3 is TGTGCCATCACGGGGCAGCCCCAGCATTTT.

The rearrangement links TRBV30 to TRBJ1-1, with D hard to call. Germline V gene lookup returns CDR1 GTSNPN and CDR2 SVGIG (reference sequence). The CDR3 consists of 12 residues. The ends were cut back, 4 bases at V and 4 bases at J, with 10 bases in the middle. CDR3 sequence (DNA): TGTGCCTGGAATGCTCCGTTCACTGAAGCTTTCTTT. The encoded protein is CAWNAPFTEAFF.

The gene calls are TRBV9 and TRBJ2-7, with TRBD2 matching 11 bases. This CDR3 comprises 18 residues. Germline values: CDR1 SGDLS, CDR2 YYNGEE. Unmatched junction bases numbered 8, after V lost 0 bases and J lost 0 bases. CDR3 bases: TGTGCCAGCAGCGTAGGCCTAGCGGGGGGTCCTGACTCCTACGAGCAGTACTTC. As protein: CASSVGLAGGPDSYEQYF.

A word on this clonotype: Compared with germline, one end of the junction differs, possibly owing to a read error. The gene calls are TRBV3-1 and TRBJ2-4; tentative D call: TRBD1 (5 bases). The CDR3 is 17 amino acids. The germline V gene has CDR1 LGHDT and CDR2 YNNKEL (reference sequence). CDR3 in amino acids: CTSSLFGQHLAKNIQYF. CDR3 nucleotide sequence: TGTACCAGCAGCCTGTTCGGACAACACTTAGCCAAAAACATTCAGTACTTC.